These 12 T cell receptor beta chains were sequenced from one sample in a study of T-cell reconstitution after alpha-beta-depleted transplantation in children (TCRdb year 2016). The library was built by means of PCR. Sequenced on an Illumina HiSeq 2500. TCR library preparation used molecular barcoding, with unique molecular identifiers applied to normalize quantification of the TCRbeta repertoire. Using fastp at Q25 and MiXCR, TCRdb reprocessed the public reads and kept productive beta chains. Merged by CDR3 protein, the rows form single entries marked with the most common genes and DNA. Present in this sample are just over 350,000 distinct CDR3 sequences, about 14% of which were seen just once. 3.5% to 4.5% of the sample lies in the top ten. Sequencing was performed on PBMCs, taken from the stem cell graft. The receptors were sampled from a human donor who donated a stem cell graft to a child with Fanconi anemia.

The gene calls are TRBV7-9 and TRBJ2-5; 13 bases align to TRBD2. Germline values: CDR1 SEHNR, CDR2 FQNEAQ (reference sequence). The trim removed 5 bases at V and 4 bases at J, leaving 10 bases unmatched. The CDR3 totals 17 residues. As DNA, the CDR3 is TGTGCCAGCAGCCCTCGGACTAGCGGGAGCTTGGCAGAGACCCAGTACTTC. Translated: CASSPRTSGSLAETQYF.

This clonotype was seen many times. The CDR3 DNA reads TGCAGCGTTAGCCGCGTATCGCAAGAGACCCAGTACTTC. It encodes CSVSRVSQETQYF. This rearrangement joins TRBV29-1 to TRBJ2-5, with D uncertain. In germline, CDR1 is SQVTM, CDR2 ANQGSEA. V dropped 5 bases and J dropped 2 bases, with 12 bases sitting between them. CDR3 length: 13 residues.

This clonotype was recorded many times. This CDR3 is CSVALTGDGAEAFF. As DNA, the CDR3 is TGCAGCGTTGCCCTAACTGGGGATGGGGCTGAAGCTTTCTTT. The genes are TRBV29-1 and TRBJ1-1, with D uncertain. Germline CDR1 SQVTM, CDR2 ANQGSEA. The CDR3 loop spans 14 amino acids. Deletions cut 4 bases from V and 6 bases from J, with 18 bases between.

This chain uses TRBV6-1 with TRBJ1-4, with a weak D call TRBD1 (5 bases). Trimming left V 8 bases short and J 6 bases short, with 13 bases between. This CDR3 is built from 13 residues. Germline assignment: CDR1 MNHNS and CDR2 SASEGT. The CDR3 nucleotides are TGTGCCAGCGATCCAGGGAGAGATGAAAAACTGTTTTTT. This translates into CASDPGRDEKLFF.

In nucleotides, the CDR3 is TGCAGCGTCCCCGTAACCGCGGGACAGGGGCTCTCCTACGAGCAGTACTTC. This codes for CSVPVTAGQGLSYEQYF. This chain links TRBV29-1 with TRBJ2-7; 10 bases match TRBD1. The CDR3 loop spans 17 amino acids. Germline V gene lookup returns CDR1 SQVTM and CDR2 ANQGSEA. The ends lost 6 bases at V and 0 bases at J; junction bases unmatched: 14.

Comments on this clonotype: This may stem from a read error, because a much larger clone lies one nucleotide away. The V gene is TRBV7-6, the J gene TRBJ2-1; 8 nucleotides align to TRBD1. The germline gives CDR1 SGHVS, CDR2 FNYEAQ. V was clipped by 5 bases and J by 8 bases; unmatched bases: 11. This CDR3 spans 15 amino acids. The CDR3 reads CASSTAQGGGYEQFF. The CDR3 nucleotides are TGTGCCAGCAGCACGGCACAGGGGGGTGGATATGAGCAGTTCTTC.

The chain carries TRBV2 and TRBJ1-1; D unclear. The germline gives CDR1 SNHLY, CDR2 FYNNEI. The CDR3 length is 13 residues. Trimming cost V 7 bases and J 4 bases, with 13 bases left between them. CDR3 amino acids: CASTSDVSTEAFF. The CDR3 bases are TGTGCCAGCACCTCGGATGTTAGCACTGAAGCTTTCTTT.

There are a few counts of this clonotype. The CDR3 DNA sequence: TGTGCCAGCAGCCAAGGTCTGGGGGCAACACTTGAAGCTTTCTTT. Translating gives CASSQGLGATLEAFF. The chain joins TRBV3-1 to TRBJ1-1; TRBD1 might be the D (6 bases). The CDR3 runs 15 residues. CDR1 and CDR2 from the germline V gene are LGHDT and YNNKEL (reference sequence). The V and J ends lost 1 base and 7 bases respectively, with 16 bases between them.

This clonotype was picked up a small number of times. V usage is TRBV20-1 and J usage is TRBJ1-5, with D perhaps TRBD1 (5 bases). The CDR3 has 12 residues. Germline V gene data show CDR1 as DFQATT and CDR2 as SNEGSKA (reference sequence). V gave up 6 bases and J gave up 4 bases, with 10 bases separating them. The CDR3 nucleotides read TGCAGTGCGTTAGGGGAGAATCAGCCCCAGCATTTT. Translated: CSALGENQPQHF.

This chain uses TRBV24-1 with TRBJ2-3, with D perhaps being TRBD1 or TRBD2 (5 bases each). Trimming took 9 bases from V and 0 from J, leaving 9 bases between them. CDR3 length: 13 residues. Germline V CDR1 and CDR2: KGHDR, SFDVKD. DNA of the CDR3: TGTGCCACCCGAGGGGCTAGCACAGATACGCAGTATTTT. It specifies CATRGASTDTQYF.

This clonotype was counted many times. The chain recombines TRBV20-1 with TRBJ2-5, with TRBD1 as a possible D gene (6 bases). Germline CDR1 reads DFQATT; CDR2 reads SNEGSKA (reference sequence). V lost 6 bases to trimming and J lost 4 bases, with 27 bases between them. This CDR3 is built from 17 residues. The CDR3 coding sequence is TGCAGTGCCAGGGGTCTAGACAGGAGGTCTCGCCCAGAGACCCAGTACTTC. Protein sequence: CSARGLDRRSRPETQYF.

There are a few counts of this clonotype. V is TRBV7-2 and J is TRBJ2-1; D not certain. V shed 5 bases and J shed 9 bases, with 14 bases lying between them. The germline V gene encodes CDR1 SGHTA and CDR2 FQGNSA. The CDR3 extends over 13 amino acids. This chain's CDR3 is CASSPRSDGEQFF. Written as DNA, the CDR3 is TGTGCCAGCAGCCCCCGTTCCGACGGTGAGCAGTTCTTC.